This T cell receptor beta chain was identified in a study of cytomegalovirus exposure and HLA in healthy donors. About the research overall: Earlier findings included roughly 120 million unique TCR beta sequences obtained from some 180 million T cells.

Though probably carrying unrecorded immune exposures, donors were nominally healthy at sampling. Germline loops: CDR1 MDHEN, CDR2 SYDVKM. The V gene lost 3 bases and the J gene lost 4 bases, with 6 bases spanning the gap. The CDR3 is made up of 12 amino acids. PCR primers comprised 60 Vbeta and 13 Jbeta primers. Libraries were prepared by immunoSEQ multiplex PCR; TCRdb keeps only in-frame clonotypes and omits some of them. This table has about 200,000 clones, 70% to 85% appearing once. The specimen sequenced was PBMCs. The receptor was derived from a man aged 50 to 60 in good health and CMV-seronegative. The chain links TRBV28 to TRBJ1-2; a possible D gene is TRBD1 (5 bases). The CDR3 protein is CASSFQGYGYTF. The CDR3 bases are TGTGCCAGCAGTTTCCAGGGCTATGGCTACACCTTC.